The 19 T cell receptor beta chains given below trace back to one sample, sequenced in a study of cytomegalovirus exposure and HLA in healthy donors. Primers for the PCR totalled 60 Vbeta and 13 Jbeta. Using immunoSEQ multiplex PCR, the repertoire was profiled, and TCRdb retains in-frame clones only, with some absent. The sample shows about 190,000 clones, under 85% of them seen only once. Sample: PBMCs. All receptors come from a woman between 18 and 29 years old in good health and CMV-seronegative.

The CDR3 loop reads CASSPGTGLLYEQYF. Here the CDR3 DNA reads TGTGCCAGCAGCCCCGGGACAGGGCTTTTATACGAGCAGTACTTC. The gene calls are TRBV11-2 and TRBJ2-7, with 9 positions matching TRBD1. The CDR3 is made up of 15 amino acids. Germline lookup yields CDR1 SGHAT and CDR2 FQNNGV. The J segment lost 4 bases and the V segment lost 5 bases, leaving 9 bases of the junction unmatched. The whole variable domain, filled in from reference TRBV11-2 and TRBJ2-7, reads EAGVAQSPRYKIIEKRQSVAFWCNPISGHATLYWYQQILGQGPKLLIQFQNNGVVDDSQLPKDRFSAERLKGVDSTLKIQPAKLEDSAVYLCASSPGTGLLYEQYFGPGTRLTVT.

A few counts support this clone. This rearrangement joins TRBV5-1 to TRBJ1-1; 9 bases match TRBD1. V lost 2 bases to trimming and J lost 1 base; unmatched junction nucleotides: 6. The CDR3 covers 16 residues. Germline V CDR1 and CDR2: SGHRS, YFSETQ. In DNA form, the CDR3 reads TGCGCCAGCAGCTTAAGACAGGGGGAAGCGAACACTGAAGCTTTCTTT. It is translated as CASSLRQGEANTEAFF.

V and J are TRBV5-4 and TRBJ1-2; 7 nucleotides agree with TRBD1. Germline V gene lookup returns CDR1 SGHNT and CDR2 YYREEE (reference sequence). This CDR3 region has 14 residues. The junction had 1 base not matched to a gene; V was cut back by 2 bases and J by 0 bases. CDR3 in amino acids: CASSLTGANYGYTF. CDR3 coding DNA: TGTGCCAGCAGCTTAACAGGGGCTAACTATGGCTACACCTTC.

The chain carries TRBV5-4 and TRBJ1-4; TRBD1 agrees at 8 bases. CDR1 is SGHNT, CDR2 YYREEE, per germline (reference sequence). The CDR3 runs 15 residues. V lost 4 bases to trimming and J lost 5 bases; unmatched junction nucleotides: 7. CDR3 in DNA: TGTGCCAGCAGCCCCGGGACAGGACGAAATGAAAAACTGTTTTTT. It specifies CASSPGTGRNEKLFF.

In this sample, this clone turned up a few times. The V and J genes are TRBV5-1 and TRBJ2-7, with TRBD1 as a possible D gene (5 bases). V lost 4 bases to trimming and J lost 6 bases, with 14 bases between them. The CDR3 contains 13 residues. Looked up from germline, CDR1 is SGHRS and CDR2 is YFSETQ. CDR3 DNA sequence: TGCGCCAGCAGCCTCTCTCTAGGGGTCGAGCAGTACTTC. Translation gives CASSLSLGVEQYF.

The chain couples TRBV7-6 to TRBJ1-1; D might be TRBD1 (5 bases). The CDR3 runs 14 residues. The V end lost 7 bases, the J end lost 1 base, and 13 bases lay between the germline ends. CDR1 SGHVS and CDR2 FNYEAQ come from the germline V gene. As DNA, the CDR3 is TGTGCCAGCACCTTTGACAGTCGGAACACTGAAGCTTTCTTT. Its translation: CASTFDSRNTEAFF.

The chain is built from TRBV6-6 and TRBJ1-1; TRBD1 matches 10 bases. V was clipped by 6 bases and J by 5 bases; unmatched bases: 6. CDR1 MNHNY and CDR2 SVGAGI come from the germline V gene (reference sequence). The length of the CDR3 is 14 residues. The DNA of the CDR3 is TGTGCCAGCAGGCCCCGGGACAGGGGAACTGAAGCTTTCTTT. It translates to CASRPRDRGTEAFF.

There are a few counts of this clone. The gene calls are TRBV6-1 and TRBJ1-5, with 8 nucleotides matching TRBD1. J lost 0 bases, V lost 3 bases, and 4 bases had no gene match. This CDR3 contains 16 residues. Looked up from germline, CDR1 is MNHNS and CDR2 is SASEGT. CDR3: CASSEGTGASNQPQHF. The CDR3 DNA reads TGTGCCAGCAGTGAGGGGACAGGAGCTAGCAATCAGCCCCAGCATTTT.

The J gene is TRBJ2-5, the V gene TRBV6-5; a weak D match, TRBD1 (6 bases). V gave up 5 bases and J gave up 0 bases, with 10 bases separating them. The germline gives CDR1 MNHEY, CDR2 SVGAGI. This CDR3 has 14 amino acids. The CDR3: CASSPGQNQETQYF. CDR3 nucleotide sequence: TGTGCCAGCAGTCCTGGACAGAACCAAGAGACCCAGTACTTC.

The chain is built from TRBV6-5 and TRBJ1-6; 10 positions agree with TRBD1. This CDR3 is 14 amino acids long. CDR1 MNHEY and CDR2 SVGAGI come from the germline V gene. J was trimmed by 10 bases and V by 6 bases; bases with no gene match: 6. CDR3 amino acids: CASRPTGGSSPLHF. In DNA, the CDR3 is TGTGCCAGCAGGCCGACAGGGGGCTCCTCACCCCTCCACTTT.

The rearrangement joins TRBV29-1 to TRBJ2-1, with 11 bases matching TRBD2. J was trimmed by 8 bases and V by 6 bases; bases with no gene match: 15. Germline CDR1 is SQVTM and CDR2 is ANQGSEA. The CDR3 loop spans 16 amino acids. CDR3 sequence reads: CSVAAIRLAGSDEQFF. The CDR3 DNA follows: TGCAGCGTCGCGGCTATCAGACTAGCGGGGAGCGATGAGCAGTTCTTC.

In its sample, this clone was seen once. The rearrangement uses TRBV5-5 and TRBJ1-2, with 7 bases that match TRBD1. Germline CDR1 and CDR2: SGHKS and YYEKEE (reference sequence). The CDR3 covers 15 residues. V lost 0 bases and J lost 1; bases outside the gene matches: 3. The CDR3 spells CASSLAGTVNYGYTF. The DNA of the CDR3 is TGTGCCAGCAGCTTGGCGGGGACAGTTAACTATGGCTACACCTTC. Full variable domain (missing parts from reference TRBV5-5 and TRBJ1-2): DAGVTQSPTHLIKTRGQQVTLRCSPISGHKSVSWYQQVLGQGPQFIFQYYEKEERGRGNFPDRFSARQFPNYSSELNVNALLLGDSALYLCASSLAGTVNYGYTFGSGTRLTVV.

This chain joins TRBV7-6 and TRBJ2-5, with 8 bases aligning to TRBD1. The CDR3 spans 13 residues. Germline trimming cut 5 bases from V and 7 bases from J; bases unmatched to any gene: 6. Looked up from germline, CDR1 is SGHVS and CDR2 is FNYEAQ. In DNA, the CDR3 is TGTGCCAGCAGCCCAACAGGGGGTTGGACCCAGTACTTC. The encoded protein is CASSPTGGWTQYF.

The chain recombines TRBV28 with TRBJ2-5; 7 positions agree with TRBD1. The CDR3 contains 16 residues. With V trimmed by 2 bases and J by 0 bases, 6 bases remained unmatched. Germline assignment: CDR1 MDHEN and CDR2 SYDVKM. CDR3 in amino acids: CASSLTGTVYQETQYF. The DNA of the CDR3 is TGTGCCAGCAGTTTAACCGGGACAGTGTACCAAGAGACCCAGTACTTC.

The V call is TRBV18, the J call TRBJ1-5, with 11 bases identical to TRBD1. The CDR3 contains 16 residues. Germline V gene lookup returns CDR1 KGHSH and CDR2 LQKENI. After removal of 2 bases from V and 5 bases from J, the junction contained 5 bases not matched to a gene. The CDR3 region is CASSPGTGGDDQPQHF. Here the CDR3 DNA reads TGTGCCAGCTCACCAGGGACAGGGGGTGATGATCAGCCCCAGCATTTT.

Only one count was recorded for this clone. The gene calls are TRBV30 and TRBJ2-5, with a weak D call TRBD1 (5 bases). The germline CDR1 and CDR2 sequences are GTSNPN and SVGIG (reference sequence). The V end lost 2 bases, the J end lost 5 bases, and 12 bases lay between the germline ends. The CDR3 contains 13 residues. CDR3: CAWSRTFLETQYF. The CDR3 DNA reads TGTGCCTGGAGTCGGACATTCTTGGAGACCCAGTACTTC. The variable domain in full, completed from reference TRBV30 and TRBJ2-5, reads SQTIHQWPATLVQPVGSPLSLECTVEGTSNPNLYWYRQAAGRGLQLLFYSVGIGQISSEVPQNLSASRPQDRQFILSSKKLLLSDSGFYLCAWSRTFLETQYFGPGTRLLVL.

The CDR3 region is CASSPPLGTSYEQYF. CDR3 nucleotides: TGTGCCAGCAGCCCCCCCCTGGGGACTAGTTACGAGCAGTACTTC. The rearrangement joins TRBV7-2 to TRBJ2-7, with TRBD2 matching 8 bases. V lost 5 bases to trimming and J lost 4 bases; unmatched junction nucleotides: 10. The CDR3 sequence is 15 residues long. Looked up from germline, CDR1 is SGHTA and CDR2 is FQGNSA.

The CDR3 sequence: CASSLYRGRVGEQFF. The CDR3 nucleotides read TGTGCCAGCAGCTTATATCGCGGGAGGGTCGGTGAGCAGTTCTTC. The chain has TRBV7-2 and TRBJ2-1, with TRBD2 matching 9 bases. CDR1 is SGHTA, CDR2 FQGNSA, per germline. V trimming: 2 bases; J trimming: 9 bases; junction bases outside the gene matches: 8. This CDR3 has 15 amino acids.

This clone came up a few times. V is TRBV28 and J is TRBJ2-7; 11 nucleotides align to TRBD1. CDR1 is MDHEN and CDR2 is SYDVKM in the germline V gene. With V trimmed by 7 bases and J by 6 bases, 11 bases remained unmatched. The CDR3 sequence is 15 residues long. CDR3 in amino acids: CASKYWDRGLGEQYF. The CDR3 DNA sequence: TGTGCCAGCAAGTATTGGGACAGGGGGTTGGGCGAGCAGTACTTC.